Listed below are T cell receptor beta chains from one sample, sequenced in a study of cytomegalovirus exposure and HLA in healthy donors. Data came from immunoSEQ multiplex PCR; TCRdb stores just in-frame clones and leaves some out. The top ten hold around 0.69% of the sample, which has under 200,000 clones, roughly 85% seen once. Material: PBMCs. These receptors were collected from a middle-aged woman in good health and CMV-seronegative. Each CDR3 is given with its conserved first and last residue. A D gene is named only where the DNA matches it firmly. Clone size is stated in some rows and not others, as once, few, many or a class when expanded.

D: TRBD1
size: .
V: TRBV5-4
J: TRBJ1-1
DNA: TGTGCCAGCAGCTTAGAGGGGGCATCAAACACTGAAGCTTTCTTT
CDR3: CASSLEGASNTEAFF

D: .
size: .
V: TRBV19
J: TRBJ2-2
DNA: TGTGCCAGTAGTATCGGCAGGGGCCTAGCCGGGGAGCTGTTTTTT
CDR3: CASSIGRGLAGELFF

D: .
size: .
V: TRBV6-1
J: TRBJ1-5
DNA: TGTGCCAGCAGTGAAGCGAATATAAGGACAGAGAATCAGCCCCAGCATTTT
CDR3: CASSEANIRTENQPQHF

D: TRBD2
size: .
V: TRBV7-2
J: TRBJ2-5
DNA: TGTGCCAGCAGCTTATCTGGACTAGCGGGAGGTGGGGGGACCCAGTACTTC
CDR3: CASSLSGLAGGGGTQYF

D: .
size: .
V: TRBV9
J: TRBJ2-5
DNA: TGTGCCAGCAGCGCTGACCCAGGGTACCCAGAGACCCAGTACTTC
CDR3: CASSADPGYPETQYF

D: TRBD2
size: .
V: TRBV15
J: TRBJ2-1
DNA: TGTGCCACCAGCGTACTAGCGGGAGGGCCAAGTGAGCAGTTCTTC
CDR3: CATSVLAGGPSEQFF

D: TRBD1
size: .
V: TRBV18
J: TRBJ2-7
DNA: TGTGCCAGCTCACCAGGACAGGGGGCTCGGGAGCAGTACTTC
CDR3: CASSPGQGAREQYF

D: TRBD1
size: .
V: TRBV19
J: TRBJ1-1
DNA: TGTGCCAGTAGTTTTCTAGACAGGGCCACTGAAGCTTTCTTT
CDR3: CASSFLDRATEAFF

D: TRBD2
size: once
V: TRBV6-5
J: TRBJ2-1
DNA: TGTGCCAGCAGTGGCCTAGCGGGGGCAGTGGATGAGCAGTTCTTC
CDR3: CASSGLAGAVDEQFF

D: .
size: .
V: TRBV28
J: TRBJ1-5
DNA: TGTGGGTCAGGACAGAGCAATCAGCCCCAGCATTTT
CDR3: CGSGQSNQPQHF

D: TRBD1
size: .
V: TRBV7-9
J: TRBJ2-7
DNA: TGTGCCAGCAGCGACGACAGGGACGAGCAGTACTTC
CDR3: CASSDDRDEQYF

D: .
size: .
V: TRBV13
J: TRBJ2-3
DNA: TGTGCCAGCAGCTTAGCAGCTAGCAAGACAGATACGCAGTATTTT
CDR3: CASSLAASKTDTQYF

D: .
size: .
V: TRBV30
J: TRBJ1-3
DNA: TGTGCCTGGAGAAACAGGGCACAGAGCGGAAACACCATATATTTT
CDR3: CAWRNRAQSGNTIYF

D: .
size: .
V: TRBV9
J: TRBJ1-6
DNA: TGTGCCAGCAGCGTAGATTCCAGGAAATCACCCCTCCACTTT
CDR3: CASSVDSRKSPLHF

D: TRBD1
size: .
V: TRBV19
J: TRBJ1-4
DNA: TGTGCCAGTAGTATCGGACAGGGGACAACTAATGAAAAACTGTTTTTT
CDR3: CASSIGQGTTNEKLFF

D: .
size: once
V: TRBV4-3
J: TRBJ2-5
DNA: TGCGCCAGCAGCCAAGTTGGGGGGAAAGAGACCCAGTACTTC
CDR3: CASSQVGGKETQYF

D: TRBD1
size: .
V: TRBV6-6
J: TRBJ2-7
DNA: TGTGCCAGCAGTTACCCAAAACAGGGGGTATTCTACGAGCAGTACTTC
CDR3: CASSYPKQGVFYEQYF

D: TRBD1
size: .
V: TRBV18
J: TRBJ1-2
DNA: TGTGCCAGCTCCCAAGGGACAGGGGTTAACTATGGCTACACCTTC
CDR3: CASSQGTGVNYGYTF